A single sample gave rise to the 11 T cell receptor beta chains below, sequenced in a study of OX40 agonist ivuxolimab in advanced cancers. Assay used: immunoSEQ multiplex PCR; TCRdb lists only in-frame clones, some missing. The data hold 70,000 to 95,000 clones, with roughly 85% observed a single time. The specimen was CD4+ or CD8+ T cells sorted from blood, collected in a trial of the OX40 agonist ivuxolimab. The origin of the receptors is an adult with an advanced solid tumor such as melanoma, head and neck, liver or kidney cancer.

V gene TRBV29-1 combines with J gene TRBJ2-2; D might be TRBD1 (6 bases). The CDR3 is made up of 11 amino acids. V was trimmed by 4 bases and J by 6 bases, leaving 6 bases between them. The germline V gene encodes CDR1 SQVTM and CDR2 ANQGSEA. This CDR3 reads CSVGGPGELFF. In nucleotides, the CDR3 is TGCAGCGTTGGGGGGCCCGGGGAGCTGTTTTTT.

The chain carries TRBV21-1 and TRBJ2-1; the table gives TRBD1 as D, unverified against the DNA. TRBV21-1 is shown as a pseudogene. This CDR3 spans 17 amino acids. CDR3 residues: CASSKVFSGEPYNEQFF. In DNA, the CDR3 is TGTGCCAGCAGCAAAGTGTTTTCAGGGGAGCCCTACAATGAGCAGTTCTTC.

This clone occurred a few times. The chain joins TRBV10-3 to TRBJ1-1; D remains ambiguous. Trimming left V 5 bases short and J 3 bases short, with 10 bases between. Germline CDR1 and CDR2: ENHRY and SYGVKD. CDR3 length: 13 amino acids. The CDR3 is CAISRVGYTEAFF. CDR3 nucleotides: TGTGCCATCAGTAGGGTAGGATACACTGAAGCTTTCTTT.

This chain joins TRBV5-4 and TRBJ2-5, with 7 bases matching TRBD2. The CDR3 totals 17 residues. V gave up 3 bases and J gave up 2 bases; unmatched junction bases: 13. Germline V gives CDR1 SGHNT, CDR2 YYREEE (reference sequence). Written as DNA, the CDR3 is TGTGCCAGCAGCTCGGGGGGTGGGCAGGGACCGCAAGAGACCCAGTACTTC. Its translation: CASSSGGGQGPQETQYF.

This chain uses TRBV5-1 with TRBJ1-2, with 8 bases lining up with TRBD1. Germline CDR1 is SGHRS and CDR2 is YFSETQ. The CDR3 consists of 14 residues. Trimming at V came to 6 bases and at J to 14 bases, leaving 18 bases not matched to a gene. The CDR3 DNA reads TGCGCCAGCACTATAGGGACAGGCCCTTCGCGCGGGACCTTC. This codes for CASTIGTGPSRGTF.

Here the CDR3 DNA reads TGTGCCTGGAGCGACAGATCGGTCTACAATGAGCAGTTCTTC. This sequence encodes CAWSDRSVYNEQFF. This chain uses TRBV30 with TRBJ2-1; tentatively, D is TRBD1 (5 bases). CDR1 is GTSNPN, CDR2 SVGIG, per germline (reference sequence). With 3 bases removed from V and 3 bases from J, the gap between germline ends came to 12 bases. The CDR3 covers 14 residues.

This chain connects TRBV4-1 to TRBJ2-1; 11 bases match TRBD2. The CDR3 sequence is 17 residues long. The trim removed 0 bases at V and 4 bases at J, leaving 5 bases unmatched. Germline assignment: CDR1 MGHRA and CDR2 YSYEKL. CDR3 DNA sequence: TGCGCCAGCAGCCAAGATTTTCGGACTAGCGGGTACAATGAGCAGTTCTTC. This translates into CASSQDFRTSGYNEQFF.

The chain carries TRBV2 and TRBJ1-5; 11 bases align to TRBD1. This CDR3 is 15 amino acids long. Germline values: CDR1 SNHLY, CDR2 FYNNEI. J gave up 5 bases and V 7 bases, and 7 bases lay outside the gene matches. The CDR3 nucleotides read TGTGCCAGCAATGGGGGACAGGGGGTGTATCAGCCCCAGCATTTT. Its translation is CASNGGQGVYQPQHF.

This clone was recorded only once. The rearrangement joins TRBV5-1 to TRBJ2-1; 12 bases are a match to TRBD2. The CDR3 consists of 16 residues. After removal of 3 bases from V and 2 bases from J, the junction contained 3 bases not matched to a gene. CDR1 is SGHRS and CDR2 is YFSETQ in the germline V gene. The CDR3 DNA reads as TGCGCCAGCAGCTCCTCTAGCGGGAGGGCCTACAATGAGCAGTTCTTC. Translation gives CASSSSSGRAYNEQFF.

This clone occurred once. The chain carries TRBV5-8 and TRBJ1-5, with D hard to call. This CDR3 spans 13 amino acids. V was pared by 4 bases and J by 1 base, with 6 bases between. Germline values: CDR1 SGHTS, CDR2 YDEGEE. The CDR3 sequence: CASSGRSNQPQHF. Written as DNA, the CDR3 is TGTGCCAGCAGCGGACGGAGCAATCAGCCCCAGCATTTT.

The J gene is TRBJ1-2, the V gene TRBV11-2; D is undetermined. Trimming removed 5 bases from V and 4 bases from J, with 8 bases in between. CDR3 length: 12 amino acids. From germline, CDR1 is SGHAT and CDR2 FQNNGV. This CDR3 reads CASSPNSYGYTF. The CDR3, as DNA: TGTGCCAGCAGCCCTAATTCCTATGGCTACACCTTC. The full variable domain, with the rest looked up from reference TRBV11-2 and TRBJ1-2, is EAGVAQSPRYKIIEKRQSVAFWCNPISGHATLYWYQQILGQGPKLLIQFQNNGVVDDSQLPKDRFSAERLKGVDSTLKIQPAKLEDSAVYLCASSPNSYGYTFGSGTRLTVV.